Presented here are 25 T cell receptor beta chains from one specimen sequenced in a study of shared T cell receptors in the human thymus. Profiled with immunoSEQ multiplex PCR; TCRdb holds only in-frame clones, not every one. The sample yields about 500,000 clones, 78% seen once. These sequences were also reported in another study, on human thymus T cells.

The specimen was thymocytes. These receptor sequences come from a boy less than two years old with a congenital heart defect.

This clone turned up a few times. The gene calls are TRBV30 and TRBJ2-7, with TRBD2 matching 7 bases. This CDR3 comprises 14 residues. Germline CDR1 and CDR2: GTSNPN and SVGIG (reference sequence). V dropped 7 bases and J dropped 1; count of bases not matched to a gene: 10. CDR3 DNA sequence: TGTGCCTTTAATCTGCGGGAGAGATCCTACGAGCAGTACTTC. Protein product: CAFNLRERSYEQYF. The whole variable domain, filled in from reference TRBV30 and TRBJ2-7, reads SQTIHQWPATLVQPVGSPLSLECTVEGTSNPNLYWYRQAAGRGLQLLFYSVGIGQISSEVPQNLSASRPQDRQFILSSKKLLLSDSGFYLCAFNLRERSYEQYFGPGTRLTVT.

This chain joins TRBV4-1 and TRBJ2-1; a possible D gene is TRBD2 (5 bases). CDR3 length: 14 residues. Germline V gives CDR1 MGHRA, CDR2 YSYEKL. V shed 3 bases and J shed 7 bases, with 13 bases lying between them. The CDR3 here is CASSQATLGNEQFF. CDR3 sequence (DNA): TGCGCCAGCAGCCAGGCCACACTAGGGAATGAGCAGTTCTTC.

In this sample, this clone turned up once. The chain recombines TRBV5-1 with TRBJ1-1; D ambiguous. Germline-derived CDR1 and CDR2 are SGHRS and YFSETQ. Trimming shortened V by 1 base and J by 2 bases, and 15 bases separated the two germline ends. The CDR3 sequence is 16 residues long. The CDR3 nucleotides are TGCGCCAGCAGCTTGATTTATGGACTCCACAACACTGAAGCTTTCTTT. Encoded protein: CASSLIYGLHNTEAFF.

This clone has a handful of counts. This rearrangement joins TRBV7-9 to TRBJ2-5; TRBD1 matches 7 bases. The CDR3 totals 15 residues. Germline-derived CDR1 and CDR2 are SEHNR and FQNEAQ (reference sequence). Trimming took 0 bases from V and 0 from J; bases not matched to a gene: 1. As DNA, the CDR3 is TGTGCCAGCAGCTTAGCGGGACAGAACCAAGAGACCCAGTACTTC. Translation: CASSLAGQNQETQYF.

The gene calls are TRBV6-1 and TRBJ2-2, with TRBD2 matching 7 bases. This CDR3 has 15 amino acids. Trimming at V came to 6 bases and at J to 0 bases, leaving 4 bases not matched to a gene. Germline lookup yields CDR1 MNHNS and CDR2 SASEGT. CDR3 loop: CASRAGSANTGELFF. The CDR3 region has the DNA TGTGCCAGCAGAGCGGGGTCGGCGAACACCGGGGAGCTGTTTTTT.

The chain links TRBV4-2 to TRBJ2-3; possibly TRBD1 for D (6 bases). CDR1 is LGHNA, CDR2 YNFKEQ, per germline. With 2 bases removed from V and 6 bases from J, the gap between germline ends came to 12 bases. There are 14 residues in the CDR3. The CDR3 region is CASSQRHRVDTQYF. CDR3 nucleotides: TGTGCCAGCAGCCAACGCCACAGGGTGGATACGCAGTATTTT.

V is TRBV6-6 and J is TRBJ2-5; 7 positions agree with TRBD2. The germline gives CDR1 MNHNY, CDR2 SVGAGI (reference sequence). Unmatched junction bases numbered 5, after V lost 6 bases and J lost 4 bases. This CDR3 has 13 residues. The CDR3 reads CASRPTSLETQYF. For the CDR3, the DNA is TGTGCCAGCAGACCGACTAGCCTAGAGACCCAGTACTTC.

The chain combines TRBV6-1 with TRBJ2-7; 9 bases fit TRBD1. Germline trimming cut 4 bases from V and 5 bases from J; bases unmatched to any gene: 9. The germline CDR1 and CDR2 sequences are MNHNS and SASEGT. The CDR3 covers 15 residues. The CDR3 sequence is CASSGRSDRGDEQYF. In DNA, the CDR3 is TGTGCCAGCAGTGGTAGATCGGACAGGGGCGACGAGCAGTACTTC.

This clone was counted between two and nine times. The V call is TRBV4-2, the J call TRBJ1-2; tentative D call: TRBD1 (5 bases). Between the trimmed V and J ends, which lost 1 base and 8 bases, there was a span of 8 bases. CDR1 and CDR2 (germline): LGHNA, YNFKEQ. The CDR3 extends over 12 amino acids. The CDR3 DNA reads as TGTGCCAGCAGCCAAGCAAGGGGCGGCTACACCTTC. Translating it yields CASSQARGGYTF.

This rearrangement joins TRBV2 to TRBJ2-1, with TRBD1 as a possible D gene (7 bases). Germline CDR1 and CDR2: SNHLY and FYNNEI. V was trimmed by 7 bases and J by 1 base, leaving 20 bases between them. This CDR3 has 17 residues. Written as DNA, the CDR3 is TGTGCCAGCACCCCAGGCAGGGGGGTTCTATCCTACAATGAGCAGTTCTTC. Its protein is CASTPGRGVLSYNEQFF.

The rearrangement uses TRBV28 and TRBJ2-3, with D unclear. Germline lookup yields CDR1 MDHEN and CDR2 SYDVKM. The CDR3 is 12 residues long. Trimming pared 2 bases from V and 7 bases from J, leaving 7 bases between. The CDR3 DNA sequence: TGTGCCAGCAGTTTAAACAGTCATACGCAGTATTTT. This gives the protein CASSLNSHTQYF.

This chain joins TRBV7-9 and TRBJ2-3, with 8 bases matching TRBD2. Germline CDR1 reads SEHNR; CDR2 reads FQNEAQ (reference sequence). This CDR3 region has 16 residues. The V and J ends lost 0 bases and 2 bases, in that order; junction bases with no gene match: 4. The CDR3 spells CASSLALAGNTDTQYF. The CDR3 DNA reads TGTGCCAGCAGCTTAGCGCTAGCGGGCAACACAGATACGCAGTATTTT.

This chain joins TRBV7-2 and TRBJ1-4; 7 positions agree with TRBD1. The CDR3 is 13 amino acids. V shed 5 bases, J shed 8 bases, and the junction held 5 bases outside the gene matches. Germline V lookup: CDR1 SGHTA, CDR2 FQGNSA. CDR3 loop: CASSVQGNEKLFF. The CDR3, as DNA: TGTGCCAGCAGCGTACAGGGGAACGAAAAACTGTTTTTT.

This clone has only a few counts. The gene calls are TRBV5-1 and TRBJ2-2, with 7 bases that match TRBD1. The V segment lost 2 bases and the J segment 3 bases; nucleotides outside the gene matches: 7. Germline CDR1 is SGHRS and CDR2 is YFSETQ. This CDR3 region has 16 residues. The CDR3 DNA is TGCGCCAGCAGCTTTAAGGTGACAGGGTACACCGGGGAGCTGTTTTTT. Translating it yields CASSFKVTGYTGELFF.

V is TRBV9 and J is TRBJ2-2; 7 positions match TRBD1. CDR1 is SGDLS, CDR2 YYNGEE, per germline. The CDR3 totals 15 residues. The V and J ends lost 4 bases and 6 bases, in that order; junction bases with no gene match: 9. The CDR3 protein is CASSPSRGLSGELFF. CDR3 nucleotides: TGTGCCAGCAGCCCCAGCAGGGGGTTATCCGGGGAGCTGTTTTTT.

The chain couples TRBV6-4 to TRBJ1-1; weak D call: TRBD1 (6 bases). The germline V and J ends were trimmed by 6 bases and 5 bases, with 13 bases remaining between them. The CDR3 length is 13 residues. Germline CDR1 and CDR2: MRHNA and SNTAGT. CDR3: CASRGLGATEAFF. In DNA form, the CDR3 reads TGTGCCAGCAGGGGCCTGGGGGCGACTGAAGCTTTCTTT.

The V gene is TRBV30, the J gene TRBJ2-1; D is perhaps TRBD2 (6 bases). Germline lookup yields CDR1 GTSNPN and CDR2 SVGIG (reference sequence). V lost 5 bases, J lost 2 bases, and 22 bases lay in between. The CDR3 length is 17 residues. The DNA for the CDR3 is TGTGCCTGGGAATTCGGGAGTGAGCCGTACACCTACAATGAGCAGTTCTTC. It encodes CAWEFGSEPYTYNEQFF.

The count of this clone is one. The chain links TRBV27 to TRBJ2-1, with 14 positions matching TRBD2. The V segment lost 7 bases and the J segment 7 bases; nucleotides outside the gene matches: 3. CDR3 size: 14 residues. Germline assignment: CDR1 MNHEY and CDR2 SMNVEV (reference sequence). The CDR3 loop reads CASTGTSGRNEQFF. The DNA of the CDR3 is TGTGCCAGCACTGGGACTAGCGGGAGAAATGAGCAGTTCTTC.

The genes are TRBV27 and TRBJ1-5; D is unresolved. The CDR3 has 12 amino acids. Germline V CDR1 and CDR2: MNHEY, SMNVEV (reference sequence). V shed 3 bases and J shed 5 bases, with 5 bases lying between them. CDR3 sequence reads: CASSFADQPQHF. CDR3 sequence (DNA): TGTGCCAGCAGTTTTGCAGATCAGCCCCAGCATTTT.

This clone was seen more than once but under ten times. This sequence joins TRBV9 and TRBJ2-3; TRBD2 matches at 7 bases. The CDR3 length is 17 residues. J was trimmed by 3 bases and V by 4 bases; bases with no gene match: 14. CDR1 and CDR2 from the germline V gene are SGDLS and YYNGEE. For the CDR3, the DNA is TGTGCCAGCAGCTTCGAAGGGCTAGCGGAAGAGACAGATACGCAGTATTTT. It translates to CASSFEGLAEETDTQYF. The full variable domain, with the rest looked up from reference TRBV9 and TRBJ2-3, is DSGVTQTPKHLITATGQRVTLRCSPRSGDLSVYWYQQSLDQGLQFLIQYYNGEERAKGNILERFSAQQFPDLHSELNLSSLELGDSALYFCASSFEGLAEETDTQYFGPGTRLTVL.

The chain links TRBV4-3 to TRBJ1-2, with TRBD1 as a possible D gene (5 bases). Germline V lookup: CDR1 LGHNA, CDR2 YSLEER. The CDR3 consists of 16 residues. V dropped 0 bases and J dropped 7 bases, with 18 bases sitting between them. CDR3 sequence (DNA): TGCGCCAGCAGCCAAGATCTTCAGGGAGGGACGGGTGGCTACACCTTC. Residues: CASSQDLQGGTGGYTF.

This clone was recorded a few times. CDR3 bases: TGCGCCAGCAGTGTTCGGACTAGCGTAACAGATACGCAGTATTTT. As protein: CASSVRTSVTDTQYF. The V gene is TRBV10-2, the J gene TRBJ2-3; 9 bases fit TRBD2. CDR1 and CDR2 from the germline V gene are WSHSY and SAAADI. The CDR3 has 15 residues. V trimming: 4 bases; J trimming: 3 bases; junction bases outside the gene matches: 5.

This sequence joins TRBV6-5 and TRBJ2-3; a weak D match, TRBD2 (5 bases). V lost 6 bases and J lost 2, with 12 bases in between. The CDR3 consists of 14 residues. The germline gives CDR1 MNHEY, CDR2 SVGAGI. For the CDR3, the DNA is TGTGCCAGCAGACCAAAGCGGTTCACAGATACGCAGTATTTT. Its protein is CASRPKRFTDTQYF.

This sequence joins TRBV7-9 and TRBJ2-2; D not resolved. V was pared by 4 bases and J by 4 bases, with 10 bases between. The germline V gene encodes CDR1 SEHNR and CDR2 FQNEAQ (reference sequence). The CDR3 covers 14 residues. Here the CDR3 reads CASSYLSSTGELFF. The DNA of the CDR3 is TGTGCCAGCAGCTACCTGTCTAGCACCGGGGAGCTGTTTTTT.

The V call is TRBV23-1, the J call TRBJ1-2; D not resolved. TRBV23-1 is filed as an ORF, its function uncertain. This CDR3 contains 18 residues. V lost 6 bases to trimming and J lost 4 bases, with 27 bases between them. In DNA, the CDR3 is TGCGCCAGCAGCCTCGACCAGGCCCTTAGGCCCTCTATCTATGGCTACACCTTC. Encoded protein: CASSLDQALRPSIYGYTF.